This passage covers 30 T cell receptor beta chains from one sample sequenced in a study of cytotoxic CD8 clonotypes in ibrutinib-treated CLL. Assay: immunoSEQ multiplex PCR; the TCRdb copy retains only in-frame clones and omits some. This sample has tens of thousands of clones, with around 84% found just once. The source was PBMCs, collected before ibrutinib treatment. Receptors originate from a human donor with chronic lymphocytic leukemia.

The chain employs TRBV2 and TRBJ1-5; D is unresolved. Germline loops: CDR1 SNHLY, CDR2 FYNNEI. V was clipped by 1 base and J by 3 bases, with 7 bases between them. The CDR3 spans 14 residues. In DNA, the CDR3 is TGTGCCAGCAGTGAAGGCCCTTACAATCAGCCCCAGCATTTT. Translation gives CASSEGPYNQPQHF.

The gene calls are TRBV2 and TRBJ1-5; no clear D gene. The CDR3 is 15 residues long. V lost 3 bases and J 0 bases, leaving 9 bases between the germline ends. Germline assignment: CDR1 SNHLY and CDR2 FYNNEI. CDR3 protein: CASSEFGNSNQPQHF. CDR3 DNA sequence: TGTGCCAGCAGTGAGTTTGGTAATAGCAATCAGCCCCAGCATTTT.

The rearrangement uses TRBV19 and TRBJ1-1; D gene uncertain. Per germline, CDR1 LNHDA and CDR2 SQIVND (reference sequence). With 6 bases removed from V and 4 bases from J, the gap between germline ends came to 15 bases. This CDR3 has 14 residues. CDR3 protein: CASSRTGGATEAFF. Written as DNA, the CDR3 is TGTGCCAGTAGCCGAACGGGTGGAGCCACTGAAGCTTTCTTT.

This sequence joins TRBV11-2 and TRBJ2-7, with a possible D match to TRBD1 (7 bases). Trimming removed 1 base at V and 3 bases at J, with 13 bases between. Germline V gene lookup returns CDR1 SGHAT and CDR2 FQNNGV. The CDR3 totals 15 residues. CDR3 sequence reads: CASSLGRGQIYEQYF. As DNA, the CDR3 is TGTGCCAGCAGCTTAGGGCGGGGACAGATCTACGAGCAGTACTTC.

The chain recombines TRBV12-5 with TRBJ2-2, with D possibly matching TRBD2 (6 bases). The CDR3 length is 15 residues. Trimming took off 3 bases at V and 3 bases at J, with 11 bases between the two ends. Germline V gives CDR1 LGHNT, CDR2 FRNRAP. CDR3 loop: CASGFREIDTGELFF. The CDR3 nucleotides read TGTGCTAGTGGTTTCCGGGAGATCGACACCGGGGAGCTGTTTTTT.

V is TRBV6-5 and J is TRBJ2-7; TRBD2 is a possible D gene (7 bases). The CDR3 spans 15 residues. Trimming took off 4 bases at V and 4 bases at J, with 17 bases between the two ends. The germline V gene encodes CDR1 MNHEY and CDR2 SVGAGI. DNA for the CDR3: TGTGCCAGCAGTTCTCCGGAGGGGGGGGATTACGAGCAGTACTTC. This codes for CASSSPEGGDYEQYF.

J is TRBJ1-1 and V is TRBV5-4, with 9 bases lining up with TRBD1. The CDR3 runs to 14 residues. The J segment lost 2 bases and the V segment lost 5 bases, leaving 4 bases of the junction unmatched. Germline-derived CDR1 and CDR2 are SGHNT and YYREEE (reference sequence). This chain's CDR3 is CASSPGQGNTEAFF. DNA of the CDR3: TGTGCCAGCAGTCCGGGACAGGGTAACACTGAAGCTTTCTTT.

This chain joins TRBV7-9 and TRBJ1-1, with 7 bases identical to TRBD1. This CDR3 region has 14 residues. V lost 6 bases to trimming and J lost 1 base; unmatched junction nucleotides: 5. CDR1 and CDR2 (germline): SEHNR, FQNEAQ (reference sequence). CDR3 residues: CASRNRGGNTEAFF. The CDR3 nucleotides read TGTGCCAGCAGGAACAGGGGCGGGAACACTGAAGCTTTCTTT.

The genes are TRBV7-9 and TRBJ1-4; D remains unclear. CDR1 and CDR2 from the germline V gene are SEHNR and FQNEAQ (reference sequence). Trimming shortened V by 5 bases and J by 5 bases, and 12 bases separated the two germline ends. The CDR3 consists of 14 residues. CDR3 amino acids: CASSPGRGNEKLFF. As DNA, the CDR3 is TGTGCCAGCAGCCCGGGTCGAGGGAATGAAAAACTGTTTTTT.

The chain employs TRBV29-1 and TRBJ2-5; 10 bases line up with TRBD2. The CDR3 sequence is 18 residues long. The germline CDR1 and CDR2 sequences are SQVTM and ANQGSEA. After removal of 1 base from V and 4 bases from J, the junction contained 15 bases not matched to a gene. The chain's CDR3 is CSVEAASWLAGVTETQYF. The CDR3 DNA reads TGCAGCGTTGAAGCTGCTTCGTGGCTAGCGGGAGTTACAGAGACCCAGTACTTC.

The chain employs TRBV7-9 and TRBJ2-7; possible D gene TRBD2, 5 bases. This CDR3 is 14 amino acids long. V shed 0 bases and J shed 5 bases, with 11 bases lying between them. CDR1 is SEHNR and CDR2 is FQNEAQ in the germline V gene (reference sequence). The CDR3: CASSLAGVGHEQYF. DNA of the CDR3: TGTGCCAGCAGCTTAGCGGGAGTCGGCCACGAGCAGTACTTC. The whole variable domain, remainder taken from reference TRBV7-9 and TRBJ2-7, is DTGVSQNPRHKITKRGQNVTFRCDPISEHNRLYWYRQTLGQGPEFLTYFQNEAQLEKSRLLSDRFSAERPKGSFSTLEIQRTEQGDSAMYLCASSLAGVGHEQYFGPGTRLTVT.

The chain's CDR3 is CASSTGTAYEQYF. The CDR3 bases are TGTGCCAGCTCAACCGGGACAGCCTACGAGCAGTACTTC. The chain combines TRBV18 with TRBJ2-7; TRBD1 matches at 7 bases. The J segment lost 2 bases and the V segment lost 5 bases, leaving 3 bases of the junction unmatched. Germline CDR1 is KGHSH and CDR2 is LQKENI. The CDR3 length is 13 residues.

The gene calls are TRBV19 and TRBJ1-2; the match to TRBD1 covers 12 bases. After removal of 5 bases from V and 3 bases from J, the junction contained 13 bases not matched to a gene. The CDR3 extends over 18 amino acids. The germline V gene encodes CDR1 LNHDA and CDR2 SQIVND (reference sequence). The CDR3 DNA follows: TGTGCCAGTAGTTCCTGGGACAGGGGGCACTCATTAGACTATGGCTACACCTTC. It is translated as CASSSWDRGHSLDYGYTF.

This chain links TRBV7-9 with TRBJ2-1; no reliable D call. Germline CDR1 and CDR2: SEHNR and FQNEAQ (reference sequence). The V and J ends lost 3 bases and 9 bases respectively, with 9 bases between them. The CDR3 extends over 12 amino acids. In DNA, the CDR3 is TGTGCCAGCAGCTTGACATGGGCTGAGCAGTTCTTC. It encodes CASSLTWAEQFF.

As to this clone: The DNA is left out, because the CDR3 cannot be placed on it with certainty; the CDR3 is given as TCRdb lists it. J is TRBJ1-1 and V is TRBV27. Germline V CDR1 and CDR2: MNHEY, SMNVEV (reference sequence). The CDR3 adds up to 14 amino acids, both ends counted. CDR3: CASSTSSGVLAAFF.

The chain has TRBV2 and TRBJ2-2; maybe TRBD1 (6 bases). This CDR3 has 14 amino acids. V lost 8 bases and J lost 1, with 11 bases in between. The germline gives CDR1 SNHLY, CDR2 FYNNEI. The CDR3 is CASVDRQNTGELFF. The CDR3 DNA sequence: TGTGCCAGCGTTGACAGGCAGAACACCGGGGAGCTGTTTTTT.

The count of this clone is one. The J gene is TRBJ2-2, the V gene TRBV11-2, with a possible D match to TRBD1 (7 bases). V was clipped by 3 bases and J by 6 bases, with 14 bases between them. The CDR3 spans 15 residues. The germline CDR1 and CDR2 sequences are SGHAT and FQNNGV. The CDR3 DNA reads TGTGCCAGCAGCTTCGACAGGGAGGTATCCGGGGAGCTGTTTTTT. This codes for CASSFDREVSGELFF.

This clone has more than one count but fewer than ten. The chain employs TRBV4-3 and TRBJ2-5; no firm D call. Between the trimmed V and J ends, which lost 0 bases and 2 bases, there was a span of 10 bases. The CDR3 runs 15 residues. Per the germline V gene, CDR1 is LGHNA and CDR2 is YSLEER. CDR3 sequence reads: CASSQDGNRQETQYF. DNA of the CDR3: TGCGCCAGCAGCCAAGATGGGAATCGTCAAGAGACCCAGTACTTC.

V usage is TRBV7-7 and J usage is TRBJ2-6, with D tentatively TRBD1 (5 bases). The CDR3 is 16 amino acids. Germline V gene lookup returns CDR1 SSHAT and CDR2 FNYEAQ (reference sequence). V was shortened by 1 base and J by 0 bases, with 7 bases between the two germline ends. CDR3 loop: CASSLGGYSGANVLTF. CDR3 bases: TGTGCCAGCAGCTTAGGGGGCTACTCTGGGGCCAACGTCCTGACTTTC.

This clone was recorded once. V usage is TRBV5-1 and J usage is TRBJ1-2; a weak D match, TRBD1 (5 bases). Germline V CDR1 and CDR2: SGHRS, YFSETQ. V lost 6 bases, J lost 1 base, and 22 bases lay in between. The CDR3 loop spans 17 amino acids. The CDR3 DNA is TGCGCCAGCACCTGGGGCACTCCGGGGCCCTATAACTATGGCTACACCTTC. Translated: CASTWGTPGPYNYGYTF.

The V gene is TRBV7-3, the J gene TRBJ2-5; TRBD1 might be the D (5 bases). The CDR3 runs 13 residues. Germline V CDR1 and CDR2: SGHTA, FQGTGA. Trimming took 5 bases from V and 5 from J, leaving 12 bases between them. This CDR3 is CASSTTGRETQYF. In DNA, the CDR3 is TGTGCCAGCAGCACCACAGGAAGGGAGACCCAGTACTTC.

The gene calls are TRBV4-1 and TRBJ2-7; the D gene is possibly TRBD2 (6 bases). V lost 0 bases and J lost 2, with 14 bases in between. CDR1 and CDR2 (germline): MGHRA, YSYEKL. This CDR3 has 16 amino acids. The CDR3 coding sequence is TGCGCCAGCAGCCAAGATGCTCGTCTAGCGACCTACGAGCAGTACTTC. This encodes CASSQDARLATYEQYF.

The V gene is TRBV7-6, the J gene TRBJ2-1; a possible D gene is TRBD1 (6 bases). Germline values: CDR1 SGHVS, CDR2 FNYEAQ. Trimming removed 4 bases from V and 7 bases from J, with 14 bases in between. There are 14 residues in the CDR3. The CDR3 coding sequence is TGTGCCAGCAGCTCTAACAGGGCTGAGAATGAGCAGTTCTTC. The encoded protein is CASSSNRAENEQFF.

The chain couples TRBV2 to TRBJ2-7, with 8 bases that match TRBD2. V shed 6 bases, J shed 3 bases, and the junction held 10 bases outside the gene matches. Germline CDR1 and CDR2: SNHLY and FYNNEI. The CDR3 covers 15 residues. The chain's CDR3 is CASRNTSGAFYEQYF. DNA for the CDR3: TGTGCCAGCAGAAATACTAGCGGAGCTTTCTACGAGCAGTACTTC.

The chain links TRBV27 to TRBJ1-5; the match to TRBD1 covers 11 bases. The CDR3 covers 15 residues. The V and J ends lost 4 bases and 5 bases, in that order; junction bases with no gene match: 4. CDR1 and CDR2 (germline): MNHEY, SMNVEV (reference sequence). The CDR3 bases are TGTGCCAGCAGTTGGACAGGGGGCGTTGATCAGCCCCAGCATTTT. Encoded protein: CASSWTGGVDQPQHF.

This sequence joins TRBV4-1 and TRBJ2-3, with 9 bases fitting TRBD2. J gave up 1 base and V 4 bases, and 3 bases lay outside the gene matches. Germline CDR1 reads MGHRA; CDR2 reads YSYEKL. This CDR3 comprises 15 residues. CDR3 protein: CASSRSGGRTDTQYF. The CDR3, as DNA: TGCGCCAGCAGCCGTAGCGGGGGCCGCACAGATACGCAGTATTTT.

The chain carries TRBV18 and TRBJ2-2; D is uncertain. V was trimmed by 2 bases and J by 5 bases, leaving 15 bases between them. In germline, CDR1 is KGHSH, CDR2 LQKENI. This CDR3 spans 16 amino acids. The CDR3 sequence: CASSPRLGSQTGELFF. For the CDR3, the DNA is TGTGCCAGCTCACCAAGGTTGGGCAGCCAGACCGGGGAGCTGTTTTTT.

The rearrangement links TRBV29-1 to TRBJ1-1; D gene uncertain. The germline gives CDR1 SQVTM, CDR2 ANQGSEA. V gave up 5 bases and J gave up 3 bases, with 4 bases separating them. The CDR3 spans 10 residues. The CDR3 loop reads CSVWHTEAFF. CDR3 coding DNA: TGCAGCGTTTGGCACACTGAAGCTTTCTTT.

The V gene is TRBV6-1, the J gene TRBJ2-7, with D perhaps matching TRBD1 or TRBD2 (6 bases each). CDR1 is MNHNS, CDR2 SASEGT, per germline. V shed 5 bases and J shed 3 bases, with 17 bases lying between them. CDR3 length equals 15 residues. CDR3 in DNA: TGTGCCAGCAGTCTTGTGGGGGGCGGAGACTACGAGCAGTACTTC. Its translation: CASSLVGGGDYEQYF.

The chain has TRBV27 and TRBJ2-6, with a tentative D call TRBD1 (6 bases). CDR1 is MNHEY and CDR2 is SMNVEV in the germline V gene (reference sequence). The CDR3 has 18 residues. The ends were cut back, 5 bases at V and 4 bases at J, with 21 bases in the middle. The CDR3 bases are TGTGCCAGCAGTACGAGGGACACCGGTTTTTCGGGGGCCAACGTCCTGACTTTC. Translating gives CASSTRDTGFSGANVLTF.